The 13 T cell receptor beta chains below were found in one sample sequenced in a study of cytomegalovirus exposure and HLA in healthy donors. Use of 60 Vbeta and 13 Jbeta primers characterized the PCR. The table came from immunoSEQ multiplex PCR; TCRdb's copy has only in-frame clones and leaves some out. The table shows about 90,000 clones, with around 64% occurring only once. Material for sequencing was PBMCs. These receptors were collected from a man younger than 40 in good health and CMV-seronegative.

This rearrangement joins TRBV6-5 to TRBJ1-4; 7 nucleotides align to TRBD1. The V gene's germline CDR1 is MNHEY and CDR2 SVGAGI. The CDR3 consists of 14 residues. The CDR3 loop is CATRGGRANEKLFF. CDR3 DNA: TGTGCGACCAGAGGGGGCAGAGCTAATGAAAAACTGTTTTTT.

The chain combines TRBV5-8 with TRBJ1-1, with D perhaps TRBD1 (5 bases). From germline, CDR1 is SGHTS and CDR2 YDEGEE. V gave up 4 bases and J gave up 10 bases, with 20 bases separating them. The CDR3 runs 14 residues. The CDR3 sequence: CASSSQGHGARAFF. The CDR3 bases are TGTGCCAGCAGCAGCCAAGGACACGGAGCTAGAGCTTTCTTT.

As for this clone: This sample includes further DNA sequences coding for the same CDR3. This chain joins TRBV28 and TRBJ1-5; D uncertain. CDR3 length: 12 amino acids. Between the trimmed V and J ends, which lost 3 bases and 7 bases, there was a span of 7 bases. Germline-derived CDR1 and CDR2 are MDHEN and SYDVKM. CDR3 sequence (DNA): TGTGCCAGCAGTTTTGGGAGGCAGCCCCAGCATTTT. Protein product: CASSFGRQPQHF.

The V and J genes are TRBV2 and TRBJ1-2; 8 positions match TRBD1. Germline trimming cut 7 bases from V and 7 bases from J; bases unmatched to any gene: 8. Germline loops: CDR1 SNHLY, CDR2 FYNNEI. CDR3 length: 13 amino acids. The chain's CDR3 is CASKGQGRRGYTF. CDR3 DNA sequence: TGTGCCAGCAAAGGACAGGGCAGACGTGGCTACACCTTC.

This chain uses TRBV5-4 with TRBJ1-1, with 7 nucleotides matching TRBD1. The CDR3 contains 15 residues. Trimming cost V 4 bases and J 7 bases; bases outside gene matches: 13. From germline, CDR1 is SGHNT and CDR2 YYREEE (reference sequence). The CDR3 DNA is TGTGCCAGCAGCCCCGAACAGGGGCCAGGAAGTGAAGCTTTCTTT. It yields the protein CASSPEQGPGSEAFF.

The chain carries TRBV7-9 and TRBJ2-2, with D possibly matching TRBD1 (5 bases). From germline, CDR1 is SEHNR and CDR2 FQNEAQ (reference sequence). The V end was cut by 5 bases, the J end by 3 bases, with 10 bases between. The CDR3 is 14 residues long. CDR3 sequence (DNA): TGTGCCAGCAGCCCGACAGTTTACACCGGGGAGCTGTTTTTT. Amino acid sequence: CASSPTVYTGELFF.

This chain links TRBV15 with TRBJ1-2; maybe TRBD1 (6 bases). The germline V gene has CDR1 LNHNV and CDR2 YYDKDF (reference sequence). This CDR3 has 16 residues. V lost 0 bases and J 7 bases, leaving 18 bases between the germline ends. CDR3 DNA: TGTGCCACCAGCAGAGATCCCCAGGGGCTCAGGAGTGGCTACACCTTC. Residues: CATSRDPQGLRSGYTF.

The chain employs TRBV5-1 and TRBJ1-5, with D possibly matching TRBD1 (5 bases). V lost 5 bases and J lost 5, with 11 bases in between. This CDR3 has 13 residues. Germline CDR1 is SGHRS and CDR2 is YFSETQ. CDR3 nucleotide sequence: TGCGCCAGCAGTTCGTGGGGGGATCAGCCCCAGCATTTT. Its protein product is CASSSWGDQPQHF.

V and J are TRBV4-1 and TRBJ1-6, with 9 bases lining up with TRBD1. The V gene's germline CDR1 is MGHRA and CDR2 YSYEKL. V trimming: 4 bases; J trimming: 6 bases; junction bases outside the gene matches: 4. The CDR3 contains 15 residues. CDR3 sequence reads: CASSRTDRGNSPLHF. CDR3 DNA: TGCGCCAGCAGCCGGACGGACAGGGGTAATTCACCCCTCCACTTT.

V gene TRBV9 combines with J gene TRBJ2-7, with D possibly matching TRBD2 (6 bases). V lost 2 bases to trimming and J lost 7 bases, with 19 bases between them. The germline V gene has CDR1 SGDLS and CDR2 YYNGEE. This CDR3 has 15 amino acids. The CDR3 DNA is TGTGCCAGCAGCGTCCGGCGGGGCCCAGGCGGGGAGCAGTACTTC. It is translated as CASSVRRGPGGEQYF.

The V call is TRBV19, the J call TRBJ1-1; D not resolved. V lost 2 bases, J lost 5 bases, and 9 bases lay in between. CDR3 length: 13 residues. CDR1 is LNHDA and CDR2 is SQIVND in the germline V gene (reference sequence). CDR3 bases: TGTGCCAGTAGTATAACGGGAAGGACTGAAGCTTTCTTT. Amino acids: CASSITGRTEAFF.

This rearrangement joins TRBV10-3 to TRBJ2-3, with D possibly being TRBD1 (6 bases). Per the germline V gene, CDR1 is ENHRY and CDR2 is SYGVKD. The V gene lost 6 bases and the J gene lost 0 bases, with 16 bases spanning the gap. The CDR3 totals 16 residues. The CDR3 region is CAIRSTDSSSTDTQYF. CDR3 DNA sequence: TGTGCCATCAGATCAACGGACAGTTCTAGCACAGATACGCAGTATTTT.

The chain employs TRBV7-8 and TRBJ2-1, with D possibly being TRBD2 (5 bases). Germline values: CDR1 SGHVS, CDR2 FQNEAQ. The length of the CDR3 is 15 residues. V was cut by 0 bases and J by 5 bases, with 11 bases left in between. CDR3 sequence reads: CASSLAGVLNNEQFF. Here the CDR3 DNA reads TGTGCCAGCAGCTTAGCGGGAGTACTTAACAATGAGCAGTTCTTC.